The 20 T cell receptor beta chains below were found in one sample sequenced in a study of shared clonotypes between healthy human individuals. Repertoires were generated with immunoSEQ multiplex PCR, while TCRdb's copy carries only in-frame clones and drops some. The sample carries 1,100,000 or so clones, 75% to 80% recorded once. The material sequenced was memory CD4+ T cells from PBMCs. As to subset: CD45RA-negative fraction. The receptors stem from a man between 18 and 29 years old in good health. Some clones in this sample may be carry-over from other donors' samples.

This sequence joins TRBV5-1 and TRBJ2-2, with 9 bases aligning to TRBD1. V trimming: 4 bases; J trimming: 1 base; junction bases outside the gene matches: 5. Germline V gives CDR1 SGHRS, CDR2 YFSETQ. The CDR3 runs 16 residues. CDR3 region: CASSAYRGLNTGELFF. The CDR3 bases are TGCGCCAGCAGCGCCTACAGGGGGCTGAACACCGGGGAGCTGTTTTTT.

This chain uses TRBV6-1 with TRBJ2-1; possible D gene TRBD2, 5 bases. Germline lookup yields CDR1 MNHNS and CDR2 SASEGT. Trimming left V 10 bases short and J 3 bases short, with 16 bases between. The CDR3 runs to 14 residues. The CDR3 coding sequence is TGTGCCACCCGGGGTAGCCCCGTCTACAATGAGCAGTTCTTC. Translating it yields CATRGSPVYNEQFF.

The chain combines TRBV7-2 with TRBJ2-5; D gene unclear. CDR1 SGHTA and CDR2 FQGNSA come from the germline V gene. V was cut by 4 bases and J by 2 bases, with 11 bases left in between. There are 14 residues in the CDR3. The CDR3 is CASSSSRAQETQYF. In DNA form, the CDR3 reads TGTGCCAGCAGCTCCTCCCGGGCTCAAGAGACCCAGTACTTC.

This clone was found a few times. The rearrangement links TRBV27 to TRBJ2-1, with TRBD1 identical over 7 bases. Germline trimming cut 5 bases from V and 8 bases from J; bases unmatched to any gene: 6. The CDR3 has 13 amino acids. CDR1 is MNHEY and CDR2 is SMNVEV in the germline V gene (reference sequence). CDR3 in amino acids: CASSRTGADEQFF. The CDR3 DNA is TGTGCCAGCAGTCGCACAGGGGCCGATGAGCAGTTCTTC.

This chain connects TRBV19 to TRBJ1-5; 8 bases are a match to TRBD1. The trim removed 1 base at V and 0 bases at J, leaving 5 bases unmatched. CDR3 length equals 17 residues. Germline CDR1 is LNHDA and CDR2 is SQIVND (reference sequence). The CDR3 is CASSIAGQEYSNQPQHF. Here the CDR3 DNA reads TGTGCCAGTAGTATAGCGGGACAGGAGTATAGCAATCAGCCCCAGCATTTT. Together with reference TRBV19 and TRBJ1-5, the CDR3 gives the full variable domain: DGGITQSPKYLFRKEGQNVTLSCEQNLNHDAMYWYRQDPGQGLRLIYYSQIVNDFQKGDIAEGYSVSREKKESFPLTVTSAQKNPTAFYLCASSIAGQEYSNQPQHFGDGTRLSIL.

The J gene is TRBJ2-3, the V gene TRBV10-3, with 15 nucleotides matching TRBD2. Germline V gives CDR1 ENHRY, CDR2 SYGVKD. Trimming removed 7 bases from V and 1 base from J; junction bases left unmatched: 6. This CDR3 contains 17 residues. The CDR3: CAITQGLAGGGTDTQYF. CDR3 coding DNA: TGTGCCATCACCCAAGGACTAGCGGGAGGGGGCACAGATACGCAGTATTTT.

The gene calls are TRBV7-2 and TRBJ2-5; 11 bases match TRBD2. Germline V gene lookup returns CDR1 SGHTA and CDR2 FQGNSA. The CDR3 consists of 15 residues. Trimming removed 8 bases from V and 3 bases from J; junction bases left unmatched: 8. The CDR3 sequence: CASASGRIREETQYF. The CDR3 nucleotides are TGTGCCAGCGCTAGCGGGAGGATTAGGGAAGAGACCCAGTACTTC. The full variable domain, in which reference TRBV7-2 and TRBJ2-5 provide the parts outside the CDR3, is GAGVSQSPSNKVTEKGKDVELRCDPISGHTALYWYRQSLGQGLEFLIYFQGNSAPDKSGLPSDRFSAERTGGSVSTLTIQRTQQEDSAVYLCASASGRIREETQYFGPGTRLLVL.

The chain carries TRBV5-1 and TRBJ2-1; weak D call: TRBD1 (6 bases). This CDR3 has 15 amino acids. CDR1 and CDR2 from the germline V gene are SGHRS and YFSETQ. The V and J ends lost 1 base and 7 bases respectively, with 15 bases between them. CDR3 amino acids: CASSLFRTEQNEQFF. DNA for the CDR3: TGCGCCAGCAGCTTGTTCCGGACAGAACAAAATGAGCAGTTCTTC.

The CDR3 sequence is CASSVGGTDQPQHF. The DNA of the CDR3 is TGTGCCAGCAGCGTAGGTGGGACGGATCAGCCCCAGCATTTT. The V gene is TRBV9, the J gene TRBJ1-5; D is perhaps TRBD1 (5 bases). The CDR3 is 14 residues long. Germline CDR1 and CDR2: SGDLS and YYNGEE. Trimming shortened V by 0 bases and J by 5 bases, and 9 bases separated the two germline ends.

V and J are TRBV30 and TRBJ1-1; D is uncertain. Germline V gene sequence: CDR1 GTSNPN, CDR2 SVGIG (reference sequence). Trimming took off 5 bases at V and 1 base at J, with 11 bases between the two ends. This CDR3 is built from 13 residues. The CDR3 spells CAWGMGGNTEAFF. CDR3 DNA sequence: TGTGCCTGGGGGATGGGTGGGAACACTGAAGCTTTCTTT.

The chain employs TRBV7-9 and TRBJ2-2; 13 nucleotides match TRBD2. The CDR3 contains 15 residues. Trimming at V came to 5 bases and at J to 9 bases, leaving 6 bases not matched to a gene. Germline V CDR1 and CDR2: SEHNR, FQNEAQ (reference sequence). The CDR3 spells CASSILAGGPRELFF. The CDR3 DNA reads TGTGCCAGCAGCATACTAGCGGGAGGGCCTCGGGAGCTGTTTTTT.

The gene calls are TRBV5-1 and TRBJ2-7; 8 nucleotides match TRBD2. Germline V gene lookup returns CDR1 SGHRS and CDR2 YFSETQ. There are 12 residues in the CDR3. J was trimmed by 7 bases and V by 7 bases; bases with no gene match: 7. CDR3 bases: TGCGCCAGCCTCGGGAGGGCGGGGGAGCAGTACTTC. Residues: CASLGRAGEQYF.

The V call is TRBV5-1, the J call TRBJ2-3, with 7 bases aligning to TRBD2. V dropped 3 bases and J dropped 0; count of bases not matched to a gene: 4. Germline CDR1 and CDR2: SGHRS and YFSETQ. The CDR3 is 15 residues long. This CDR3 is CASSSSGTSTDTQYF. In DNA, the CDR3 is TGCGCCAGCAGCTCCAGCGGGACGAGCACAGATACGCAGTATTTT.

The chain recombines TRBV7-8 with TRBJ1-5, with no clear D. V lost 5 bases and J 7 bases, leaving 24 bases between the germline ends. Germline V lookup: CDR1 SGHVS, CDR2 FQNEAQ. The CDR3 is 17 residues long. The DNA of the CDR3 is TGTGCCAGCAGCCAAATGGCCGGGGTAGGTACCGGGCAGCCCCAGCATTTT. It encodes CASSQMAGVGTGQPQHF.

This rearrangement joins TRBV19 to TRBJ2-7; D gene uncertain. Per the germline V gene, CDR1 is LNHDA and CDR2 is SQIVND (reference sequence). Between the trimmed V and J ends, which lost 4 bases and 0 bases, there was a span of 1 base. The CDR3 is 11 amino acids. Here the CDR3 reads CASSNSYEQYF. DNA for the CDR3: TGTGCCAGTAGTAACTCCTACGAGCAGTACTTC.

The chain employs TRBV6-1 and TRBJ1-1; D is ambiguous. Germline-derived CDR1 and CDR2 are MNHNS and SASEGT. Trimming cost V 7 bases and J 8 bases, with 17 bases left between them. The CDR3 covers 13 residues. This CDR3 is CASTQQSRPEAFF. For the CDR3, the DNA is TGTGCCAGCACCCAACAATCGCGTCCGGAAGCTTTCTTT.

The chain has TRBV7-9 and TRBJ2-3; tentative D call: TRBD2 (7 bases). The V gene lost 5 bases and the J gene lost 2 bases, with 11 bases spanning the gap. The CDR3 contains 14 residues. The germline gives CDR1 SEHNR, CDR2 FQNEAQ (reference sequence). The CDR3 sequence is CASSLGGVTDTQYF. In DNA form, the CDR3 reads TGTGCCAGCAGCCTAGGGGGGGTCACAGATACGCAGTATTTT.

This clone has more than one count but fewer than ten. The chain combines TRBV28 with TRBJ1-1, with 8 bases that match TRBD1. There are 15 residues in the CDR3. Germline assignment: CDR1 MDHEN and CDR2 SYDVKM. Trimming cost V 5 bases and J 5 bases; bases outside gene matches: 10. For the CDR3, the DNA is TGTGCCAGCAGTGTGTACAGGGGGTTAGGAACTGAAGCTTTCTTT. This translates into CASSVYRGLGTEAFF.

Comment on this clone: The junction departs from germline at one end; a sequencing error may be responsible. The chain recombines TRBV6-1 with TRBJ2-7; no clear D gene. The V gene's germline CDR1 is MNHNS and CDR2 SASEGT. The CDR3 loop spans 11 amino acids. CDR3 region: CASSEGVSIRF. DNA of the CDR3: TGTGCCAGCAGTGAAGGTGTTAGCATAAGGTTC.

This clone was seen repeatedly, ten times or more. Other DNA sequences in this specimen translate into the identical CDR3. The V and J genes are TRBV18 and TRBJ2-7, with D perhaps TRBD2 (5 bases). The CDR3 runs to 14 residues. Germline values: CDR1 KGHSH, CDR2 LQKENI. Trimming stripped 3 bases from V and 4 bases from J, with 13 bases between. The DNA of the CDR3 is TGTGCCAGCTCACCCGCCCTTACGGGGTACGAGCAGTACTTC. Amino acids: CASSPALTGYEQYF.